This T cell receptor (beta chain) is from a study of T cells expressing NK-cell markers. Turning to the study itself: In sorted CD3+CD56+NKG2C+, CD3+CD56+NKG2C- and CD3+CD56-NKG2C+ T cells, TCR beta repertoires were obtained.

In the case of this clonotype: Its specificity is not known.

Each CDR3 protein gets one entry in TCRdb, which reprocessed the 5' RACE reads and gives no DNA. The table lists some 600,000 distinct CDR3 sequences. Whole-study results and caveats: In several donors, dominant clonotypes made up about 28.3-65% of CD3+CD56-NKG2C+ cells.

This CDR3 is 14 amino acids long. Germline V lookup: CDR1 MDHEN, CDR2 SYDVKM. This TCR was recovered from a man aged 18 to 29 in good health. Specimen: blood T cells: a sorted CD56 or NKG2C T cell subset, CD4+ or CD8+ T cells, or bulk PBMC T cells (not recorded which). This chain uses TRBV28 with TRBJ2-1; TCRdb selects TRBD2, and the lack of DNA leaves this call unchecked. The CDR3 here is CASSPTDFSGEQFF.